The entry below gives a single T cell receptor beta chain sequence along with its context. Its antigen remains unidentified. The PCR used 60 Vbeta and 13 Jbeta primers. Sequencing used immunoSEQ multiplex PCR; TCRdb keeps in-frame clones, though not all of them. The sample contains fewer than 100,000 clones, about 79% of which appear only once. This sample is drawn from a study of cytomegalovirus exposure and HLA in healthy donors. Regarding the study as a whole: A prior analysis recorded that most TCR beta V segments were productive about 87% or about 30% of the time. Follow-up analysis later connected one missense variant in DCLRE1C with trimming of TCR beta V- and J-genes.

V gave up 2 bases and J gave up 8 bases; unmatched junction bases: 5. Per the germline V gene, CDR1 is MNHNY and CDR2 is SVGAGI (reference sequence). The CDR3 has 13 residues. This TCR was sampled from a female donor in good health and CMV-seronegative. The V gene is TRBV6-6, the J gene TRBJ1-2, with 7 nucleotides matching TRBD1. Sequencing was performed on PBMCs. Here the CDR3 reads CASSYSEGGGYTF. In DNA, the CDR3 is TGTGCCAGCAGTTACAGCGAAGGGGGCGGCTACACCTTC.